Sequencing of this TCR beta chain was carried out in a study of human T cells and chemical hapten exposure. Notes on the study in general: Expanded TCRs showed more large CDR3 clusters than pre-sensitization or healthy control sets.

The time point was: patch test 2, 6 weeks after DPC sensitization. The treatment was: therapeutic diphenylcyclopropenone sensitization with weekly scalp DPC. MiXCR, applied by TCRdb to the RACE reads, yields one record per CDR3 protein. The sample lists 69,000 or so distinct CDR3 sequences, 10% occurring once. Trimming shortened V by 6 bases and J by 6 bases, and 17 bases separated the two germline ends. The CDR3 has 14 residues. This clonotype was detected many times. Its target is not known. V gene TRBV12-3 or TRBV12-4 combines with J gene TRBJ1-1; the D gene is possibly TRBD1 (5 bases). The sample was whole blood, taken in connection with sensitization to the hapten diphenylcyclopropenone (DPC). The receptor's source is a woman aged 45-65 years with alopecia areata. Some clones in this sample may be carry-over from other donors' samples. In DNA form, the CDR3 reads TGTGCCAGCAGACCAGGGCAGGGTTCACCTGAAGCTTTCTTT. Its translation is CASRPGQGSPEAFF.